The clone carrying this TCR beta chain appeared a few times. Its target is not known. In the original processing: Clinicopathological groups of papillary thyroid cancer showed CDR3 differences that were used to build a distant-metastasis classifier. TCRdb re-called clones via MiXCR from the PCR reads. In this record, the V and J calls reflect TCRdb's handling and not the investigators' own analysis. The sample yields approximately 16,000 clones, 25% to 30% seen once. The data were taken from a study of metastatic and nonmetastatic thyroid tumors. Overall study: Repertoire comparisons spanned blood and tumor or nodule tissue from malignant and benign thyroid patients. General study findings and limits: The study reportedly found significantly higher TCR beta diversity in malignant thyroid tumors than benign nodules, in blood and tumor.

Ahead of thyroid surgery, no patient had received treatment of any kind. The CDR3 has 15 amino acids. The V gene lost 2 bases and the J gene lost 5 bases, with 11 bases spanning the gap. The germline V gene has CDR1 SGHRS and CDR2 YFSETQ. The sequence came from a female donor with papillary thyroid cancer or a benign thyroid nodule (not recorded which). Some clones in this sample may be carry-over from other donors' samples. V usage is TRBV5-1 and J usage is TRBJ2-6; D is possibly TRBD1 (6 bases). The sequencing sample was made of adjacent normal tissue. The CDR3 reads CASSFGQSWANVLTF. The CDR3 nucleotides read TGCGCCAGCAGCTTCGGACAGTCTTGGGCCAACGTCCTGACTTTC.